This passage covers 20 T cell receptor beta chains from one sample sequenced in a study of T cells in localized non-small cell lung cancer. Clones were sequenced by immunoSEQ multiplex PCR, and TCRdb holds only the in-frame ones, with some missing. The table lists about 46,000 clones, around 81% of them singletons, with roughly 15% in the top ten. This sample comprised peripheral blood mononuclear cells, obtained before any cancer treatment. The receptors derive from a man aged 40 to 70 with stage III lung adenocarcinoma.

This sequence joins TRBV18 and TRBJ1-4; no clear D. V was trimmed by 6 bases and J by 3 bases, leaving 8 bases between them. Germline V lookup: CDR1 KGHSH, CDR2 LQKENI. The CDR3 extends over 13 amino acids. The CDR3 nucleotides are TGTGCCAGCTCGGTCACGGCTAATGAAAAACTGTTTTTT. This codes for CASSVTANEKLFF.

CDR3 region: CASSEQGGIQPQHF. CDR3 sequence (DNA): TGTGCCAGCAGTGAACAGGGAGGTATTCAGCCCCAGCATTTT. V and J are TRBV6-1 and TRBJ1-5, with a possible D match to TRBD1 (5 bases). V was clipped by 2 bases and J by 6 bases, with 11 bases between them. CDR1 MNHNS and CDR2 SASEGT come from the germline V gene. The CDR3 totals 14 residues.

The J gene is TRBJ2-1, the V gene TRBV6-5; TRBD2 agrees at 14 bases. This CDR3 spans 14 amino acids. Germline V gene data show CDR1 as MNHEY and CDR2 as SVGAGI. V trimming: 4 bases; J trimming: 8 bases; junction bases outside the gene matches: 1. The CDR3 is CASSLGLAGDEQFF. The CDR3 DNA follows: TGTGCCAGCAGTTTGGGACTAGCGGGGGATGAGCAGTTCTTC.

This chain uses TRBV6-1 with TRBJ2-5; D is uncertain. Germline CDR1 MNHNS, CDR2 SASEGT. The V end lost 6 bases, the J end lost 2 bases, and 13 bases lay between the germline ends. CDR3 length: 14 residues. As DNA, the CDR3 is TGTGCCAGCAGCCCAAAAGGGTTACAAGAGACCCAGTACTTC. This sequence encodes CASSPKGLQETQYF.

The chain uses TRBV5-6 and TRBJ1-6; D is undetermined. The CDR3 length is 17 residues. Germline CDR1 reads SGHDT; CDR2 reads YYEEEE. Trimming took off 0 bases at V and 2 bases at J, with 12 bases between the two ends. For the CDR3, the DNA is TGTGCCAGCAGCTTGGGAGATCACGATGCCTATAATTCACCCCTCCACTTT. Protein product: CASSLGDHDAYNSPLHF. Full variable domain (outside the CDR3, taken from reference TRBV5-6 and TRBJ1-6): DAGVTQSPTHLIKTRGQQVTLRCSPKSGHDTVSWYQQALGQGPQFIFQYYEEEERQRGNFPDRFSGHQFPNYSSELNVNALLLGDSALYLCASSLGDHDAYNSPLHFGNGTRLTVT.

The CDR3 DNA is TGTGCCAGTAGTAAACTAGCGGGGGGGCCGAATGAGCAGTTCTTC. Translated: CASSKLAGGPNEQFF. The chain is built from TRBV19 and TRBJ2-1, with 13 bases that match TRBD2. The CDR3 runs 15 residues. V lost 4 bases to trimming and J lost 7 bases; unmatched junction nucleotides: 4. Per the germline V gene, CDR1 is LNHDA and CDR2 is SQIVND (reference sequence).

Remarks on this clone: One end of the junction fails to match germline, which may point to a read error. The chain joins TRBV5-1 to TRBJ2-5; D could derive from TRBD1 or TRBD2 (6 bases each). The CDR3 has 16 amino acids. In germline, CDR1 is SGHRS, CDR2 YFSETQ. This chain's CDR3 is CAGSSGVQGPQETQYF. In nucleotides, the CDR3 is TGCGCCGGCAGCTCGGGAGTACAGGGTCCACAAGAGACCCAGTACTTC.

This chain links TRBV29-1 with TRBJ1-1; possible D gene TRBD1, 5 bases. CDR3 size: 12 residues. Trimming left V 7 bases short and J 0 bases short, with 9 bases between. Germline CDR1 is SQVTM and CDR2 is ANQGSEA. DNA for the CDR3: TGCAGCGCCGACAGCATGAACACTGAAGCTTTCTTT. It yields the protein CSADSMNTEAFF.

J is TRBJ2-5 and V is TRBV6-5; TRBD1 aligns across 8 bases. The CDR3 has 14 amino acids. CDR1 is MNHEY, CDR2 SVGAGI, per germline. Losses at the gene ends were 6 bases for V and 4 bases for J; bases not matched to a gene: 7. CDR3 region: CASSLGQGRETQYF. CDR3 sequence (DNA): TGTGCCAGCAGCCTAGGACAGGGAAGAGAGACCCAGTACTTC.

This clone was counted a single time. This chain links TRBV27 with TRBJ2-1; no reliable D call. Per the germline V gene, CDR1 is MNHEY and CDR2 is SMNVEV (reference sequence). V was pared by 3 bases and J by 7 bases, with 4 bases between. The CDR3 consists of 11 residues. The DNA of the CDR3 is TGTGCCAGCAGTTTTGGGAATGAGCAGTTCTTC. This translates into CASSFGNEQFF.

This chain joins TRBV10-3 and TRBJ2-6; D remains unclear. Looked up from germline, CDR1 is ENHRY and CDR2 is SYGVKD. Between the trimmed V and J ends, which lost 1 base and 0 bases, there was a span of 7 bases. CDR3 length equals 16 residues. The CDR3 DNA reads TGTGCCATCAGTGAGTACGAGCGCTCTGGGGCCAACGTCCTGACTTTC. This sequence encodes CAISEYERSGANVLTF.

The chain carries TRBV11-2 and TRBJ1-5, with 8 positions matching TRBD1. CDR3 length: 17 residues. V was clipped by 1 base and J by 0 bases; unmatched bases: 5. Germline values: CDR1 SGHAT, CDR2 FQNNGV. CDR3 protein: CASSLVLGQGSNQPQHF. The CDR3 DNA follows: TGTGCCAGCAGCTTAGTCTTAGGACAGGGTAGCAATCAGCCCCAGCATTTT.

About this clone itself: The junction does not match germline at one end; this may be a read error. The chain has TRBV7-7 and TRBJ2-5, with TRBD2 matching 11 bases. Germline CDR1 is SSHAT and CDR2 is FNYEAQ (reference sequence). This CDR3 contains 17 residues. The CDR3 sequence: CASSLGGLAGPQETQYF. The CDR3 nucleotides are TGTGCTAGCAGCTTAGGCGGACTAGCGGGCCCCCAAGAGACCCAGTACTTC.

J is TRBJ2-3 and V is TRBV9; D not resolved. V was pared by 0 bases and J by 2 bases, with 10 bases between. This CDR3 is 15 amino acids long. The germline V gene encodes CDR1 SGDLS and CDR2 YYNGEE. This CDR3 is CASSVEVRSTDTQYF. Here the CDR3 DNA reads TGTGCCAGCAGCGTAGAGGTCAGGTCCACAGATACGCAGTATTTT.

This rearrangement joins TRBV7-2 to TRBJ2-7; 11 nucleotides line up with TRBD2. CDR3 size: 18 residues. CDR1 SGHTA and CDR2 FQGNSA come from the germline V gene. V was clipped by 3 bases and J by 2 bases; unmatched bases: 12. The CDR3 sequence is CASSFMGLAGGITYEQYF. CDR3 in DNA: TGTGCCAGCAGCTTTATGGGCCTAGCGGGGGGCATTACCTACGAGCAGTACTTC.

The chain is built from TRBV30 and TRBJ2-7; 11 bases are a match to TRBD2. The V segment lost 1 base and the J segment 5 bases; nucleotides outside the gene matches: 7. The germline gives CDR1 GTSNPN, CDR2 SVGIG (reference sequence). There are 15 residues in the CDR3. The CDR3: CAWSDLVAGGHEQYF. The CDR3 DNA reads TGTGCCTGGAGTGACCTGGTAGCGGGGGGGCACGAGCAGTACTTC.

This chain joins TRBV19 and TRBJ1-5; D is perhaps TRBD1 (5 bases). This CDR3 contains 13 residues. Germline values: CDR1 LNHDA, CDR2 SQIVND (reference sequence). Trimming took 3 bases from V and 6 from J, leaving 9 bases between them. The CDR3 bases are TGTGCCAGTAGTATTGACAGCCTTCAGCCCCAGCATTTT. Its translation: CASSIDSLQPQHF.

This clone was counted a few times. The chain has TRBV28 and TRBJ1-2; tentative D call: TRBD1 (6 bases). Germline CDR1 reads MDHEN; CDR2 reads SYDVKM. The CDR3 has 17 residues. Trimming cost V 3 bases and J 3 bases, with 20 bases left between them. As DNA, the CDR3 is TGTGCCAGCAGTTTGGGGCAGGGGATATTTGTAGACTATGGCTACACCTTC. Residues: CASSLGQGIFVDYGYTF.

The DNA of the CDR3 is TGTGCCAGCAGTAGCGGGGCCGACAATGAGCAGTTCTTC. Translated: CASSSGADNEQFF. The V and J genes are TRBV27 and TRBJ2-1, with TRBD2 matching 7 bases. This CDR3 has 13 residues. Germline values: CDR1 MNHEY, CDR2 SMNVEV (reference sequence). V dropped 5 bases and J dropped 5; count of bases not matched to a gene: 3.

CDR3 sequence reads: CATSLRLAGESETQYF. Here the CDR3 DNA reads TGTGCCACCAGCTTAAGACTAGCGGGGGAATCGGAGACCCAGTACTTC. This sequence joins TRBV15 and TRBJ2-5, with 12 bases fitting TRBD2. Germline V gene lookup returns CDR1 LNHNV and CDR2 YYDKDF (reference sequence). The J segment lost 5 bases and the V segment lost 5 bases, leaving 9 bases of the junction unmatched. CDR3 length: 16 amino acids.